The clone carrying this TCR beta chain was picked up one time. The entry originates in a study of T cell changes during pregnancy in multiple sclerosis. Germline CDR1 SNHLY, CDR2 FYNNEI. The ends were cut back, 6 bases at V and 3 bases at J, with 15 bases in the middle. There are 14 residues in the CDR3. The protocol was immunoSEQ multiplex PCR, while the TCRdb copy is restricted to in-frame clones and leaves out a portion. The data show under 95,000 clones, with 90% to 95% seen just once and more than 0.75% held by the top ten. This TCR derives from a female donor in good health, enrolled as a control in a pregnancy study. This sequence joins TRBV2 and TRBJ2-7; TRBD2 might be the D (5 bases). Sequencing used peripheral blood, obtained in the second trimester of pregnancy. This chain's CDR3 is CASRPVGLFYEQYF. DNA for the CDR3: TGTGCCAGCAGGCCGGTTGGACTCTTCTACGAGCAGTACTTC.